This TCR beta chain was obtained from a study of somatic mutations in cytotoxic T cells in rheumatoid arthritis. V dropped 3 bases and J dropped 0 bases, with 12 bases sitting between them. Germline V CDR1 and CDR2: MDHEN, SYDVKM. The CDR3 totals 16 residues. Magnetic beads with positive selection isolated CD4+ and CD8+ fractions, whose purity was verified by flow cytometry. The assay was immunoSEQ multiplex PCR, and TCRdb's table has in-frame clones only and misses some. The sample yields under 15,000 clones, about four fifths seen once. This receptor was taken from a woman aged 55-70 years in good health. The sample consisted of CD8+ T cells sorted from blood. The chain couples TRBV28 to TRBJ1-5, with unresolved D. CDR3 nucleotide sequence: TGTGCCAGCAGTTTGGCAGGACTTGATAGCAATCAGCCCCAGCATTTT. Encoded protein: CASSLAGLDSNQPQHF. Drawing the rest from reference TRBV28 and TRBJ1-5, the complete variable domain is DVKVTQSSRYLVKRTGEKVFLECVQDMDHENMFWYRQDPGLGLRLIYFSYDVKMKEKGDIPEGYSVSREKKERFSLILESASTNQTSMYLCASSLAGLDSNQPQHFGDGTRLSIL.